Listed below are T cell receptor beta chains from one sample, sequenced in a study of blood T cell repertoires in COVID-19. Sequencing was performed with immunoSEQ multiplex PCR; in TCRdb, only in-frame clones are kept and a portion is missing. In the table there are about 140,000 clones, about 88% of which are singletons. The sequenced sample consisted of peripheral blood. The receptors derive from a human donor with COVID-19, enrolled during active disease. The donor label of this sample is uncertain. Each CDR3 is given with its conserved first and last residue. The order of the fields is J gene, D gene, V gene, clone size, CDR3 DNA, CDR3 protein. D genes are given only for firm matches. Some rows mark clone size as missing; the rest say once, few, many or name a class of expanded clone.

TRBJ1-4 | NA | TRBV5-1 | NA | TGCGCCAGCAGCTGGTCACAGGAACCCGATGAAAAACTGTTTTTT | CASSWSQEPDEKLFF
TRBJ1-6 | TRBD1 | TRBV27 | NA | TGTGCCAGCAGGGACAGGGTGGGTAATTCACCCCTCCACTTT | CASRDRVGNSPLHF
TRBJ1-2 | TRBD1 | TRBV19 | NA | TGTGCCAGTAGTATCGGGACAGGGAGGAACTATGGCTACACCTTC | CASSIGTGRNYGYTF
TRBJ1-1 | NA | TRBV28 | NA | TGTGCCAGCAGTCTCAGGGTGACTGAAGCTTTCTTT | CASSLRVTEAFF
TRBJ1-5 | NA | TRBV27 | NA | TGTGCCAGCAGGGAGGTTGGCAATCAGCCCCAGCATTTT | CASREVGNQPQHF
TRBJ1-2 | NA | TRBV6-6 | NA | TGTGCCAGCAGTTACGAGAAGCGATATGGCTACACCTTC | CASSYEKRYGYTF
TRBJ1-2 | TRBD1 | TRBV10-3 | NA | TGTGCCATCAGTGAGACCGACAGGGAACGAGGCTACACCTTC | CAISETDRERGYTF
TRBJ1-1 | TRBD1 | TRBV9 | NA | TGTGCCAGCAGCGTATCCGAAGGGACAGGAAACACTGAAGCTTTCTTT | CASSVSEGTGNTEAFF
TRBJ1-5 | TRBD1 | TRBV5-1 | NA | TGCGCCAGCAGCGCGGAGGGGGCCCCAATCAAGCCCCAGCATTTT | CASSAEGAPIKPQHF
TRBJ1-2 | TRBD1 | TRBV11-3 | once | TGTGCCAGCAGCCTAGGGACAGATTTATATGGCTACACCTTC | CASSLGTDLYGYTF
TRBJ2-5 | TRBD1 | TRBV15 | NA | TGTGCCACCAGCAGGGACAGGGCATCCCAGGGGGAGACCCAGTACTTC | CATSRDRASQGETQYF
TRBJ2-1 | TRBD2 | TRBV5-1 | NA | TGCGCCAGCAGCTTGGCTTTAGTTGGACTAGCGGAGTCGAATGAGCAGTTCTTC | CASSLALVGLAESNEQFF
TRBJ2-1 | TRBD1 | TRBV7-2 | NA | TGTGCCAGCAGCTTAGGACAGGGGTATGAGCAGTTCTTC | CASSLGQGYEQFF
TRBJ1-2 | NA | TRBV6-5 | NA | TGTGCCAGCAGCCCCCCGGGGAGTTCTAACTATGGCTACACCTTC | CASSPPGSSNYGYTF
TRBJ1-6 | NA | TRBV6-1 | NA | TGTGCCAGCAGTGAGGGGGAGGGTTCACCCCTCCACTTT | CASSEGEGSPLHF
TRBJ1-5 | TRBD1 | TRBV18 | few | TGTGCCAGCTCGAGACAGGGGACTGACAATCAGCCCCAGCATTTT | CASSRQGTDNQPQHF
TRBJ1-5 | NA | TRBV15 | NA | TGTGCCACCAGCAGAGATATCCAGCCCCAGCATTTT | CATSRDIQPQHF
TRBJ1-1 | NA | TRBV28 | NA | TGTGCCAGTTTGGGGGCCCTGCGTATGAACACTGAAGCTTTCTTT | CASLGALRMNTEAFF
TRBJ2-5 | NA | TRBV5-4 | NA | TGTGCCAGCAGCTTAGGCCAGAGGGAGGCAGAGACCCAGTACTTC | CASSLGQREAETQYF
TRBJ2-1 | TRBD1 | TRBV11-2 | NA | TGTGCCAGCAGCTTATCTACTTGGGGACAGGGCCCCCACAATGAGCAGTTCTTC | CASSLSTWGQGPHNEQFF
TRBJ1-1 | NA | TRBV6-5 | NA | TGTGCCAGCAGACGCGGGGCTAACGCTGAAGCTTTCTTT | CASRRGANAEAFF
TRBJ2-2 | NA | TRBV25-1 | NA | TGTGCCAGCAGTGAACTGGGCTTAAACACCGGGGAGCTGTTTTTT | CASSELGLNTGELFF
TRBJ2-5 | TRBD1 | TRBV5-6 | NA | TGTGCCAGCAGCACGGGACAGGGTCTGGGGGAGACCCAGTACTTC | CASSTGQGLGETQYF
TRBJ1-5 | TRBD1 | TRBV19 | NA | TGTGCCAGTAGTGACAGGGGGCGAAGCAATCAGCCCCAGCATTTT | CASSDRGRSNQPQHF
TRBJ2-7 | TRBD1 | TRBV10-1 | NA | TGCGCCAGCAGTGCCTGGACAGGGTCCGAGCAGTACTTC | CASSAWTGSEQYF
TRBJ2-6 | NA | TRBV5-1 | once | TGCGCCAGCAGCTACCCTAGGGAGGGGGCCAACGTCCTGACTTTC | CASSYPREGANVLTF
TRBJ2-5 | NA | TRBV5-6 | NA | TGTGCCAGCAGCTTGGGGGAGGAAACCCAGTACTTC | CASSLGEETQYF
TRBJ2-5 | NA | TRBV11-3 | once | TGTGCCAGCAGCTTATCCAGGCAAGAGACCCAGTACTTC | CASSLSRQETQYF
TRBJ1-1 | TRBD1 | TRBV5-4 | NA | TGTGCCAGCAGCCCGGGACAGGGAGGATTGCGGAACACTGAAGCTTTCTTT | CASSPGQGGLRNTEAFF
TRBJ2-7 | TRBD2 | TRBV11-3 | NA | TGTGCCAGCAGCTCCACCGGGAGGGCCAGCGAGCAGTACTTC | CASSSTGRASEQYF
TRBJ1-6 | TRBD1 | TRBV6-5 | NA | TGTGCCACCGACAGGGAGCACCATAATTCACCCCTCCACTTT | CATDREHHNSPLHF
TRBJ1-2 | NA | TRBV29-1 | NA | TGCAGCGTGACCTCGGGGGAGGATGGCTACACCTTC | CSVTSGEDGYTF
TRBJ2-1 | TRBD1 | TRBV19 | NA | TGTGCCAGTAGTATGGGGGACAGGGATGAGCAGTTCTTC | CASSMGDRDEQFF
TRBJ2-2 | NA | TRBV18 | NA | TGTGCCAGCTCACCCCCCCTTGCGGAGAACACCGGGGAGCTGTTTTTT | CASSPPLAENTGELFF
TRBJ2-2 | NA | TRBV6-8 | NA | TGTGCCAGCAGAGAGAGCCCTAACACCGGGGAGCTGTTTTTT | CASRESPNTGELFF